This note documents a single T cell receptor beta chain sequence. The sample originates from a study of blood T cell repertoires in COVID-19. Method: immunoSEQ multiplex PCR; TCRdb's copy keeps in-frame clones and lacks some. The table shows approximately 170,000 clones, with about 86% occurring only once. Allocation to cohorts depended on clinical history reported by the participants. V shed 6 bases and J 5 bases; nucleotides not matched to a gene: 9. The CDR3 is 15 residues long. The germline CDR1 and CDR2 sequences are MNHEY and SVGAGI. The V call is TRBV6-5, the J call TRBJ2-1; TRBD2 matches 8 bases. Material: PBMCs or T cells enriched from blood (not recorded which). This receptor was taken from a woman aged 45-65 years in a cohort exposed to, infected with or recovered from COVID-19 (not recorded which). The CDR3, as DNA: TGTGCCAGCAGGCGACGGCGGGAGGAGAACAATGAGCAGTTCTTC. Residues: CASRRRREENNEQFF.